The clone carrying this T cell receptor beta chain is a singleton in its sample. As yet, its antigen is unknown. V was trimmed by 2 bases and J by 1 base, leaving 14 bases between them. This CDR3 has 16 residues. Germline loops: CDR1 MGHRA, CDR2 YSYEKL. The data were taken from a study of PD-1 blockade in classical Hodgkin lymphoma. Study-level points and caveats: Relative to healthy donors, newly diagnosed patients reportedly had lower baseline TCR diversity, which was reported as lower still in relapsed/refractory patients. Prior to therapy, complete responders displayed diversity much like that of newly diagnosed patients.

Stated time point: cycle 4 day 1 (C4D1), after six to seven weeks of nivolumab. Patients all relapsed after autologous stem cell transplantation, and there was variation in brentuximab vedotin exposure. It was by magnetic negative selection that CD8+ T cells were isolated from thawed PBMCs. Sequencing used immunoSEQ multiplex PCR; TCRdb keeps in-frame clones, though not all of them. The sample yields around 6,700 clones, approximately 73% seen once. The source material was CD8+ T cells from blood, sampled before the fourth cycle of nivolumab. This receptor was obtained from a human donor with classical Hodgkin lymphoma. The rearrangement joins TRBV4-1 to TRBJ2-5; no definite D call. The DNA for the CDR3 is TGCGCCAGCAGCCAATATCCTTTTCGTTCCCAAGAGACCCAGTACTTC. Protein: CASSQYPFRSQETQYF.